The 27 T cell receptor beta chains below all came from one sample that was sequenced in a study of blood T cell repertoires in COVID-19. Repertoires were generated with immunoSEQ multiplex PCR, while TCRdb's copy carries only in-frame clones and drops some. This sample has approximately 80,000 clones, with over 70% found just once. The sequenced material came from peripheral blood. Every receptor here comes from a middle-aged man with active or convalescent COVID-19.

The chain carries TRBV27 and TRBJ1-1; TRBD1 is a possible D gene (5 bases). The CDR3 runs to 14 residues. CDR1 is MNHEY and CDR2 is SMNVEV in the germline V gene (reference sequence). V lost 7 bases and J lost 11, with 23 bases in between. DNA for the CDR3: TGTGCCAGCACCACAGACAGAGAAGGGTCTAGGGCTTTCTTT. Residues: CASTTDREGSRAFF.

The chain has TRBV6-6 and TRBJ2-2; 8 nucleotides match TRBD2. Germline assignment: CDR1 MNHNY and CDR2 SVGAGI (reference sequence). The length of the CDR3 is 15 residues. Unmatched junction bases numbered 7, after V lost 7 bases and J lost 3 bases. The CDR3 DNA is TGTGCCAGCATATCCAGCGGGGGCTACACCGGGGAGCTGTTTTTT. Protein: CASISSGGYTGELFF.

The V and J genes are TRBV5-1 and TRBJ2-1; 11 bases align to TRBD2. The CDR3 length is 17 residues. Trimming removed 0 bases from V and 3 bases from J; junction bases left unmatched: 5. Germline CDR1 SGHRS, CDR2 YFSETQ. In nucleotides, the CDR3 is TGCGCCAGCAGCTTGGCCCCGACTAGCGGGGACTACAATGAGCAGTTCTTC. This encodes CASSLAPTSGDYNEQFF.

The sample holds many counts of this clone. The chain recombines TRBV24-1 with TRBJ1-2; D is uncertain. The V end was cut by 4 bases, the J end by 7 bases, with 6 bases between. Per germline, CDR1 KGHDR and CDR2 SFDVKD. The CDR3 is 11 residues long. The CDR3, as DNA: TGTGCCACCAGTGACCCCCGTGGCTACACCTTC. Encoded protein: CATSDPRGYTF.

The chain recombines TRBV6-5 with TRBJ2-7; weak D call: TRBD2 (5 bases). Germline lookup yields CDR1 MNHEY and CDR2 SVGAGI. The CDR3 runs 15 residues. V dropped 0 bases and J dropped 3 bases, with 12 bases sitting between them. The CDR3 DNA is TGTGCCAGCAGTTACTCGCGAGTAAGCGGCTACGAGCAGTACTTC. Its translation is CASSYSRVSGYEQYF.

The sample holds many counts of this clone. The chain has TRBV7-3 and TRBJ1-1; D remains unclear. The CDR3 spans 13 residues. The V gene lost 5 bases and the J gene lost 3 bases, with 10 bases spanning the gap. Germline CDR1 is SGHTA and CDR2 is FQGTGA. CDR3 sequence: CASSPSFDTEAFF. CDR3 DNA: TGTGCCAGCAGCCCCTCCTTTGACACTGAAGCTTTCTTT.

This clone has only a few counts. The chain recombines TRBV5-4 with TRBJ1-1; 7 bases line up with TRBD1. CDR1 and CDR2 from the germline V gene are SGHNT and YYREEE (reference sequence). Unmatched junction bases numbered 8, after V lost 0 bases and J lost 6 bases. This CDR3 is 15 amino acids long. CDR3 in DNA: TGTGCCAGCAGCTTGGAGATCGGGACAGTCGCTGAAGCTTTCTTT. It encodes CASSLEIGTVAEAFF.

This chain joins TRBV28 and TRBJ2-1; 10 nucleotides line up with TRBD2. Trimming at V came to 8 bases and at J to 6 bases, leaving 13 bases not matched to a gene. The CDR3 extends over 16 amino acids. Germline lookup yields CDR1 MDHEN and CDR2 SYDVKM. The CDR3 is CASWGEGRLAGNEQFF. The CDR3 DNA is TGTGCCAGCTGGGGGGAGGGGCGACTAGCGGGCAATGAGCAGTTCTTC.

J is TRBJ2-1 and V is TRBV5-1; TRBD2 matches at 8 bases. Germline CDR1 SGHRS, CDR2 YFSETQ. This CDR3 has 14 amino acids. V was pared by 4 bases and J by 8 bases, with 8 bases of the junction left unmatched. CDR3 sequence reads: CASSIGTRSDEQFF. The DNA for the CDR3 is TGCGCCAGCAGCATCGGGACTAGAAGTGATGAGCAGTTCTTC.

This clone was observed a handful of times. The chain recombines TRBV18 with TRBJ1-1; 8 nucleotides match TRBD1. The V gene end was trimmed by 3 bases and the J gene end by 4 bases; junction bases not matched to a gene: 10. Germline CDR1 and CDR2: KGHSH and LQKENI. CDR3 size: 16 residues. CDR3 coding DNA: TGTGCCAGCTCACCGTTACAGGGGGGAGGTGGCACTGAAGCTTTCTTT. It specifies CASSPLQGGGGTEAFF.

The V gene is TRBV12-3 or TRBV12-4, the J gene TRBJ1-1; D is unclear. This CDR3 comprises 12 residues. With 8 bases removed from V and 3 bases from J, the gap between germline ends came to 10 bases. Written as DNA, the CDR3 is TGTGCCAGCGCCTTTACTTACACTGAAGCTTTCTTT. It specifies CASAFTYTEAFF.

Only one count was recorded for this clone. J is TRBJ2-7 and V is TRBV5-4, with D perhaps matching TRBD1 (6 bases). V lost 0 bases and J lost 5, with 9 bases in between. The germline CDR1 and CDR2 sequences are SGHNT and YYREEE (reference sequence). CDR3 length: 13 residues. CDR3: CASSLARGDEQYF. CDR3 in DNA: TGTGCCAGCAGCTTGGCCAGGGGAGACGAGCAGTACTTC.

The J gene is TRBJ2-7, the V gene TRBV10-2; 9 positions match TRBD1. Germline V gives CDR1 WSHSY, CDR2 SAAADI. The CDR3 has 15 residues. Trimming cost V 10 bases and J 0 bases; bases outside gene matches: 10. The CDR3 sequence: CATGPRTGASYEQYF. The DNA of the CDR3 is TGCGCCACCGGGCCCCGGACAGGGGCCTCCTACGAGCAGTACTTC.

The chain carries TRBV7-2 and TRBJ2-5, with TRBD1 matching over 8 bases. The CDR3 length is 14 residues. Trimming removed 3 bases from V and 4 bases from J; junction bases left unmatched: 4. Germline values: CDR1 SGHTA, CDR2 FQGNSA. CDR3 amino acids: CASSFQGARETQYF. The CDR3 DNA follows: TGTGCCAGCAGCTTCCAGGGGGCCCGAGAGACCCAGTACTTC.

This chain connects TRBV10-1 to TRBJ2-7; D is unresolved. The germline V gene encodes CDR1 WNHNN and CDR2 SYGVQD (reference sequence). The CDR3 totals 14 residues. Trimming took off 0 bases at V and 5 bases at J, with 11 bases between the two ends. The CDR3 DNA reads TGCGCCAGCAGTGAGTCCTTCAGGTTCCACGAGCAGTACTTC. Translating it yields CASSESFRFHEQYF.

The table lists this clone with a count of one. V is TRBV6-5 and J is TRBJ1-1; tentatively, D is TRBD1 (5 bases). The CDR3 extends over 15 amino acids. V dropped 0 bases and J dropped 3 bases, with 11 bases sitting between them. Germline V gene data show CDR1 as MNHEY and CDR2 as SVGAGI. The CDR3 bases are TGTGCCAGCAGTTACTCGGAGATAGGGGACACTGAAGCTTTCTTT. Protein product: CASSYSEIGDTEAFF.

The V and J genes are TRBV28 and TRBJ1-4, with 9 bases lining up with TRBD1. The ends lost 7 bases at V and 8 bases at J; junction bases unmatched: 11. This CDR3 spans 15 amino acids. CDR1 MDHEN and CDR2 SYDVKM come from the germline V gene. CDR3 protein: CASITPGTGQEKLFF. CDR3 nucleotide sequence: TGTGCCAGCATAACCCCCGGGACAGGGCAAGAAAAACTGTTTTTT.

The CDR3 bases are TGTGCCAGCAGCTGGACACAGGCGACCTATGGCTACACCTTC. Protein: CASSWTQATYGYTF. The chain has TRBV5-6 and TRBJ1-2; a possible D gene is TRBD1 (5 bases). V lost 3 bases and J lost 4, with 13 bases in between. CDR1 is SGHDT, CDR2 YYEEEE, per germline. The CDR3 spans 14 residues.

The chain uses TRBV11-2 and TRBJ1-1, with D unclear. Germline V gene sequence: CDR1 SGHAT, CDR2 FQNNGV. Trimming took off 5 bases at V and 1 base at J, with 8 bases between the two ends. The CDR3 consists of 13 residues. Here the CDR3 DNA reads TGTGCCAGCAGCATCACAGAGAACACTGAAGCTTTCTTT. Translated, it gives CASSITENTEAFF.

V usage is TRBV6-4 and J usage is TRBJ1-6; the match to TRBD1 covers 7 bases. Germline assignment: CDR1 MRHNA and CDR2 SNTAGT. This CDR3 has 13 amino acids. Trimming at V came to 4 bases and at J to 7 bases, leaving 1 base not matched to a gene. The CDR3 loop is CASSVTGNSPLHF. Here the CDR3 DNA reads TGTGCCAGCAGTGTGACAGGGAATTCACCCCTCCACTTT.

This clone came up many times. The chain links TRBV5-5 to TRBJ1-1; D uncertain. Looked up from germline, CDR1 is SGHKS and CDR2 is YYEKEE (reference sequence). Trimming stripped 1 base from V and 6 bases from J, with 13 bases between. This CDR3 contains 14 residues. DNA of the CDR3: TGTGCCAGCAGCTTGTCACAGCTCCACCCTGAAGCTTTCTTT. Translation gives CASSLSQLHPEAFF.

This clone was seen at least ten times. The chain uses TRBV5-4 and TRBJ1-1; D gene unclear. This CDR3 has 15 amino acids. Germline values: CDR1 SGHNT, CDR2 YYREEE (reference sequence). With 0 bases removed from V and 4 bases from J, the gap between germline ends came to 13 bases. Here the CDR3 DNA reads TGTGCCAGCAGCTTGGCCGAGGGCCGGGCCACTGAAGCTTTCTTT. Translating gives CASSLAEGRATEAFF.

J is TRBJ2-5 and V is TRBV7-6; 10 nucleotides match TRBD2. Trimming removed 1 base from V and 5 bases from J; junction bases left unmatched: 4. Per germline, CDR1 SGHVS and CDR2 FNYEAQ. The CDR3 sequence is 15 residues long. The CDR3 spells CASSLVALAGETQYF. CDR3 nucleotides: TGTGCCAGCAGCTTAGTAGCACTAGCGGGGGAGACCCAGTACTTC.

The rearrangement uses TRBV19 and TRBJ2-3; the D gene is possibly TRBD2 (5 bases). This CDR3 is built from 14 residues. Trimming pared 5 bases from V and 4 bases from J, leaving 13 bases between. In germline, CDR1 is LNHDA, CDR2 SQIVND (reference sequence). In nucleotides, the CDR3 is TGTGCCAGTAGTGCCAAACGGGATGCAGATACGCAGTATTTT. It encodes CASSAKRDADTQYF.

This chain links TRBV7-9 with TRBJ1-1, with a tentative D call TRBD1 (5 bases). V was shortened by 3 bases and J by 5 bases, with 25 bases between the two germline ends. This CDR3 has 18 amino acids. Germline assignment: CDR1 SEHNR and CDR2 FQNEAQ (reference sequence). In DNA, the CDR3 is TGTGCCAGCAGCTTGGGACTGAGTACGGACGGCGAAGGGACTGAAGCTTTCTTT. It codes for CASSLGLSTDGEGTEAFF.

This clone turned up a few times. CDR3 coding DNA: TGTGCCAGCAGCTTAGGCCCTCCAGCGGGGGGAGGTTACGAGCAGTACTTC. Protein product: CASSLGPPAGGGYEQYF. The chain employs TRBV7-3 and TRBJ2-7, with 9 bases that match TRBD2. With 2 bases clipped from V and 4 bases from J, the junction kept 12 bases outside the gene matches. Germline CDR1 is SGHTA and CDR2 is FQGTGA. CDR3 length equals 17 residues.

The chain couples TRBV30 to TRBJ2-3; the match to TRBD2 covers 7 bases. V lost 5 bases, J lost 0 bases, and 5 bases stayed unmatched. Germline V gives CDR1 GTSNPN, CDR2 SVGIG (reference sequence). The CDR3 loop spans 14 amino acids. DNA of the CDR3: TGTGCCTGGTTACTGCGGGGGAGCACAGATACGCAGTATTTT. Translating it yields CAWLLRGSTDTQYF.